This TCR beta chain was identified during a study of response to subunit inactivated influenza vaccine. The CDR3 loop spans 14 amino acids. From germline, CDR1 is DFQATT and CDR2 SNEGSKA (reference sequence). V lost 2 bases to trimming and J lost 0 bases, with 8 bases between them. Using its own MiXCR run on the RT-PCR reads, TCRdb lists one record per CDR3 protein. Of some 550,000 distinct CDR3 sequences listed, roughly 25% are singletons. The same sample was also studied in work on T cells expressing NK-cell markers. Per that study: Production of TCR beta cDNA relied on 5'RACE template switching with UMIs. Only alpha-beta TCR T cells were sorted in several experiments, using an anti-gamma-delta TCR antibody.

The sequencing here drew on CD4+ T cells sorted from PBMCs, taken 11 to 12 days after vaccination. The chain couples TRBV20-1 to TRBJ2-1, with unresolved D. This clonotype originated in a man in his fifties who received an inactivated influenza vaccine. The CDR3 here is CSARMAVSYNEQFF. The CDR3 DNA reads TGCAGTGCTAGAATGGCGGTCTCCTACAATGAGCAGTTCTTC.